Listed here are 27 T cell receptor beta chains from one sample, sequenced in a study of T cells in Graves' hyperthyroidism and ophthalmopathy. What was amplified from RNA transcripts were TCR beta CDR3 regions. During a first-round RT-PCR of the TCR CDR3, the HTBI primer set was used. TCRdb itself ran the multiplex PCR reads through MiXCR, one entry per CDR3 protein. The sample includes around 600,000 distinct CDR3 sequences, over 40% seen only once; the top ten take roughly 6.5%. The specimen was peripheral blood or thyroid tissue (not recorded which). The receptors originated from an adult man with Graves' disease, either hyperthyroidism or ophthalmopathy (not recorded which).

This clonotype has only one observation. The CDR3 sequence: CAISQGQGIGNEQFF. DNA of the CDR3: TGTGCCATCAGTCAGGGACAGGGGATCGGCAATGAGCAGTTCTTC. J is TRBJ2-1 and V is TRBV10-3; 10 positions match TRBD1. Trimming cost V 5 bases and J 6 bases; bases outside gene matches: 7. Germline V gene sequence: CDR1 ENHRY, CDR2 SYGVKD. The CDR3 length is 15 residues.

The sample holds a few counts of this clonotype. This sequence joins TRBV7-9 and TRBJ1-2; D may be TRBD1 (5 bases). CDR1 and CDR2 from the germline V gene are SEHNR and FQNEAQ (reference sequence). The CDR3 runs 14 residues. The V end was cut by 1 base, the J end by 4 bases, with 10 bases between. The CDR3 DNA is TGTGCCAGCAGCTTAGGGGGCCGCCCCTATGGCTACACCTTC. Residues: CASSLGGRPYGYTF.

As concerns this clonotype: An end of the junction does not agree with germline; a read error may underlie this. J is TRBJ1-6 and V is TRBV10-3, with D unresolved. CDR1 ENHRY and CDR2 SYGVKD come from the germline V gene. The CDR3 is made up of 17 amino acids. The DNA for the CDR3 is TGTGCCAGCAGTTACTCGTCCCGTACTCGGTATAATTCACCCCTCCACTTT. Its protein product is CASSYSSRTRYNSPLHF.

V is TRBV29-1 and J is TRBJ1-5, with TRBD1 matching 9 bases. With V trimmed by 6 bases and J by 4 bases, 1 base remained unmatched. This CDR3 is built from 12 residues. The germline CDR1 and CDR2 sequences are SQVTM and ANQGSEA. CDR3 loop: CSVDRGNQPQHF. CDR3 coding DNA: TGCAGCGTCGACAGGGGGAATCAGCCCCAGCATTTT.

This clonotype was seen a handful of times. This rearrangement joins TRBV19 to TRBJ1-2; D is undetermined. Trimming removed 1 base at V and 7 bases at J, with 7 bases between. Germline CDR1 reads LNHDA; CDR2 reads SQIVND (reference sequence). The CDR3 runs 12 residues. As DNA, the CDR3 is TGTGCCAGTAGTATAGGCCAGATTGGCTACACCTTC. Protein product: CASSIGQIGYTF.

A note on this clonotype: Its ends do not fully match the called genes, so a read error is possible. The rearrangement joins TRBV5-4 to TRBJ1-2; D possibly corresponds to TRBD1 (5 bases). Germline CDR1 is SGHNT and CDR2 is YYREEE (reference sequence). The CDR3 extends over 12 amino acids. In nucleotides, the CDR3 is TGCGCCAGCAGCCAAGGGGAATATGGCTACACCTTC. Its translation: CASSQGEYGYTF.

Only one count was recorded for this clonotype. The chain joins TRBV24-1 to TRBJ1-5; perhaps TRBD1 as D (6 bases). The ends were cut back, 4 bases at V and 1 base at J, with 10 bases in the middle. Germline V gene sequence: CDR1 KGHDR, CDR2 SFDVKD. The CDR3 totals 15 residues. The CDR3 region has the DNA TGTGCCACCAGTGAGGGGGCAGGGAGCAATCAGCCCCAGCATTTT. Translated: CATSEGAGSNQPQHF.

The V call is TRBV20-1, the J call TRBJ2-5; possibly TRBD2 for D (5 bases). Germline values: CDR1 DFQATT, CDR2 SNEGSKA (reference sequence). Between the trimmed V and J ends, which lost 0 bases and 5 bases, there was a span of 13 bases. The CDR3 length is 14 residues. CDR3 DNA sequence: TGCAGTGCTAGAGAATTCGGGATGCGGGAGACCCAGTACTTC. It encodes CSAREFGMRETQYF.

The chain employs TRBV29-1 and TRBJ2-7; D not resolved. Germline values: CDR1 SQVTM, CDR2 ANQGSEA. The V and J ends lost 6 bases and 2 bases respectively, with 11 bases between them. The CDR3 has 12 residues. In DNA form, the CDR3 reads TGCAGCGTGGATGATGACGCCTACGAGCAGTACTTC. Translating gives CSVDDDAYEQYF.

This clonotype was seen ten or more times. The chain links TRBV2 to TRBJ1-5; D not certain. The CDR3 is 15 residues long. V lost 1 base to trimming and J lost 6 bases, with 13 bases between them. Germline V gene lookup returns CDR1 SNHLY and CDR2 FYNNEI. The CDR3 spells CASSEGHRTGQPQHF. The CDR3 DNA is TGTGCCAGCAGTGAAGGACACCGAACGGGTCAGCCCCAGCATTTT.

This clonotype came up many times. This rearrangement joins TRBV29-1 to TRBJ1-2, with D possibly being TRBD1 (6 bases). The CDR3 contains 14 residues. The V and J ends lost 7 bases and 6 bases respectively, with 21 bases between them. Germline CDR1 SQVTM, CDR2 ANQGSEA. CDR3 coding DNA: TGCAGCGGCTTGGATCCAGGGGACGGGGATGGCTACACCTTC. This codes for CSGLDPGDGDGYTF. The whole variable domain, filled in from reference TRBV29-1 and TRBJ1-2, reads SAVISQKPSRDICQRGTSLTIQCQVDSQVTMMFWYRQQPGQSLTLIATANQGSEATYESGFVIDKFPISRPNLTFSTLTVSNMSPEDSSIYLCSGLDPGDGDGYTFGSGTRLTVV.

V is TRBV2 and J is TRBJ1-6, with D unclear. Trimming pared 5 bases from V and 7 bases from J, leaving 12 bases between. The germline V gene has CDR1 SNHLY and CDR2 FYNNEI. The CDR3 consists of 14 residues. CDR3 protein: CASSLSAENSPLHF. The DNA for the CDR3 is TGTGCCAGCAGTTTAAGTGCGGAGAATTCACCCCTCCACTTT.

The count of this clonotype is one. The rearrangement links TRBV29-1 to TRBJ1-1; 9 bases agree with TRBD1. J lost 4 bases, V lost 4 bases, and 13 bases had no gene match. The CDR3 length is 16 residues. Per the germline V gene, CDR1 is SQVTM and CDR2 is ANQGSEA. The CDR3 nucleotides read TGCAGCGTTGGGGGCGACAAACAGGGGGCGAGCACTGAAGCTTTCTTT. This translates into CSVGGDKQGASTEAFF.

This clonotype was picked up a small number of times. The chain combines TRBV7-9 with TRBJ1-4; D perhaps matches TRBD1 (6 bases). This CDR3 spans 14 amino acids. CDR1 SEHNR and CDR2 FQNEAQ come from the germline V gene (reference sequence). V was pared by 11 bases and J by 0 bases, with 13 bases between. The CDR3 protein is CAFGDIATNEKLFF. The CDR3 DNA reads TGTGCCTTTGGGGACATTGCAACTAATGAAAAACTGTTTTTT. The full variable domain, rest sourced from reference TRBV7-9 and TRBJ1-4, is DTGVSQNPRHKITKRGQNVTFRCDPISEHNRLYWYRQTLGQGPEFLTYFQNEAQLEKSRLLSDRFSAERPKGSFSTLEIQRTEQGDSAMYLCAFGDIATNEKLFFGSGTQLSVL.

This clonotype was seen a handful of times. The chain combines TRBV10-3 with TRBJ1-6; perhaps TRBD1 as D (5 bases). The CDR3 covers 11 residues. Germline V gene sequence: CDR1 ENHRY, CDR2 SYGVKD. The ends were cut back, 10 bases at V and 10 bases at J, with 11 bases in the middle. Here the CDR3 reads CATHRGSPLHF. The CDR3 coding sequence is TGTGCCACCCACCGGGGGTCACCCCTCCACTTT.

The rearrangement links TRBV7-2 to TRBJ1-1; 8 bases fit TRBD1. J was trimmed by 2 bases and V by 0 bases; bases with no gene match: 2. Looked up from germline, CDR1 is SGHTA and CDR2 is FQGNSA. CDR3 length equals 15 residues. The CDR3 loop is CASSLATGDNTEAFF. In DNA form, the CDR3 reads TGTGCCAGCAGCTTAGCGACAGGGGATAACACTGAAGCTTTCTTT.

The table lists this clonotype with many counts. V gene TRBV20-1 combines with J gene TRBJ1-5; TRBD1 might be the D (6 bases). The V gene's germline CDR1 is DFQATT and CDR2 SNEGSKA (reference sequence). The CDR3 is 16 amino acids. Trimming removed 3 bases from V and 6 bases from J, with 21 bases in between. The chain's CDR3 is CSASAGDTSGSQPQHF. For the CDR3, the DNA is TGCAGTGCTAGTGCAGGGGACACCTCAGGGAGTCAGCCCCAGCATTTT.

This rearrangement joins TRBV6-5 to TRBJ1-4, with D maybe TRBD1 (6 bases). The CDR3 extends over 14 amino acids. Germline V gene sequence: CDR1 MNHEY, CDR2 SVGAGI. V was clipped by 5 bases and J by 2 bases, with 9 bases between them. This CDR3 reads CASSPGVTNEKLFF. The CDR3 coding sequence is TGTGCCAGCAGTCCAGGGGTCACTAATGAAAAACTGTTTTTT.

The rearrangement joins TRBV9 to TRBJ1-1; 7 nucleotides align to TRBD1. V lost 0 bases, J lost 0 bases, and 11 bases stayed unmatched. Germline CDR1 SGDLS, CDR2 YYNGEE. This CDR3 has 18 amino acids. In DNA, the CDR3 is TGTGCCAGCAGCGTAGCCGGGCGGCCGGGACAGATGAACACTGAAGCTTTCTTT. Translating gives CASSVAGRPGQMNTEAFF.

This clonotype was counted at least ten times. Here the CDR3 DNA reads TGTGCCATCAGTGAGGGGAATCGACCCCTCCACTTT. This codes for CAISEGNRPLHF. This rearrangement joins TRBV10-3 to TRBJ1-6, with D uncertain. V dropped 2 bases and J dropped 12 bases, with 8 bases sitting between them. Germline V gene lookup returns CDR1 ENHRY and CDR2 SYGVKD. The CDR3 totals 12 residues.

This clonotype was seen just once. The CDR3, as DNA: TGTGCCAGCAGCCGAATACAGGGGACGTACCAAGAGACCCAGTACTTC. It codes for CASSRIQGTYQETQYF. The V call is TRBV7-2, the J call TRBJ2-5, with 7 positions matching TRBD1. The V and J ends lost 5 bases and 0 bases, in that order; junction bases with no gene match: 9. The CDR3 spans 16 residues. Germline values: CDR1 SGHTA, CDR2 FQGNSA.

CDR3 DNA: TGTGCCAGCAGCCAAGATAATTTAGGGGGAGGCGAGCAGTACTTC. Residues: CASSQDNLGGGEQYF. The gene calls are TRBV7-8 and TRBJ2-7, with D possibly called TRBD1 or TRBD2 (6 bases each). There are 15 residues in the CDR3. The germline V and J ends were trimmed by 5 bases and 6 bases, with 20 bases remaining between them. Per the germline V gene, CDR1 is SGHVS and CDR2 is FQNEAQ.

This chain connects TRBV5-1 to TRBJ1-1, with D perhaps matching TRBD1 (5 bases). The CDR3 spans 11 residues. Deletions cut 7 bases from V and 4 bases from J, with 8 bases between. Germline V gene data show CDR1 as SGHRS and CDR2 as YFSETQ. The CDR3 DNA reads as TGCGCCAGCGCGGGGGGCACTGAAGCTTTCTTT. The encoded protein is CASAGGTEAFF.

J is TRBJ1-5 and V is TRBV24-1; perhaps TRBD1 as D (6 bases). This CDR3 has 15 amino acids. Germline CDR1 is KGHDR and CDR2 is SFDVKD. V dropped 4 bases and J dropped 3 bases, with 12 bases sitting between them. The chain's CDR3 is CATSESTGFNQPQHF. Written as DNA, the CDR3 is TGTGCCACCAGTGAGTCGACAGGCTTCAATCAGCCCCAGCATTTT.

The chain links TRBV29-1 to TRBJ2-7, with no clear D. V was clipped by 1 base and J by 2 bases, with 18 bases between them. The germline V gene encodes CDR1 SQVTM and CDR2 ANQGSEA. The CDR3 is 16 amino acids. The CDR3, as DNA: TGCAGCGTTGAAGGACCGTATGGTAGGGCGGCCTACGAGCAGTACTTC. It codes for CSVEGPYGRAAYEQYF.

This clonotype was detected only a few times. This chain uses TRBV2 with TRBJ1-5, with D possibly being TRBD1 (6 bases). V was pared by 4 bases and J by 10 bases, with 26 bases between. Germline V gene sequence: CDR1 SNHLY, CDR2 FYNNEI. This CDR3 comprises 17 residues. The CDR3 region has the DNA TGTGCCAGCAGTGTAAATCCACAGGGCTCAACCTTCGTTCCCCAGCATTTT. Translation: CASSVNPQGSTFVPQHF.

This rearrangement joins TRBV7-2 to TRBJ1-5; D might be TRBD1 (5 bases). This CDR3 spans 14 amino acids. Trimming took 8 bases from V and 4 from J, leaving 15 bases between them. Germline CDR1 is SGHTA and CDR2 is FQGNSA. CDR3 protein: CASRLGGGNQPQHF. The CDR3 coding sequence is TGTGCCAGCCGTTTGGGGGGTGGAAATCAGCCCCAGCATTTT.